What follows are 23 T cell receptor beta chains derived from one specimen sequenced in a study of T-cell reconstitution after alpha-beta-depleted transplantation in children. A TCRbeta library incorporating unique molecular identifiers was prepared. TCRdb redid the calling of the PCR reads with MiXCR, one entry per CDR3 protein. The sample yields about 610,000 distinct CDR3 sequences, approximately 30% seen once. Sequencing was performed on PBMCs, taken before TCRalphabeta/CD19-depleted stem cell transplant. The receptors were sampled from a boy in the first two years of life with Wiskott-Aldrich syndrome, due to receive a stem cell transplant.

The V gene is TRBV5-5, the J gene TRBJ1-4; D is unclear. CDR3 length: 15 amino acids. CDR1 and CDR2 from the germline V gene are SGHKS and YYEKEE (reference sequence). The V and J ends lost 2 bases and 6 bases respectively, with 14 bases between them. CDR3 residues: CASSLSHGQYEKLFF. Written as DNA, the CDR3 is TGTGCCAGCAGCTTATCCCATGGGCAATATGAAAAACTGTTTTTT.

This clonotype appeared a few times. V gene TRBV4-2 combines with J gene TRBJ1-2, with unresolved D. The germline V gene has CDR1 LGHNA and CDR2 YNFKEQ. V was cut by 3 bases and J by 7 bases, with 12 bases left in between. The length of the CDR3 is 13 residues. The CDR3 sequence: CASSHGVWVGYTF. CDR3 coding DNA: TGTGCCAGCAGCCATGGGGTATGGGTTGGCTACACCTTC.

This chain links TRBV27 with TRBJ2-1, with TRBD2 matching over 8 bases. V shed 6 bases, J shed 10 bases, and the junction held 17 bases outside the gene matches. Germline lookup yields CDR1 MNHEY and CDR2 SMNVEV (reference sequence). The CDR3 totals 16 residues. CDR3 in DNA: TGTGCCAGCAGCCGACCCCATGCGGGGGGCCTAGGGGAGCAGTTCTTC. Its protein product is CASSRPHAGGLGEQFF.

This clonotype has only a few counts. The rearrangement uses TRBV5-1 and TRBJ1-1; D is perhaps TRBD1 (5 bases). Trimming took off 4 bases at V and 3 bases at J, with 13 bases between the two ends. The CDR3 runs to 14 residues. Germline V gene data show CDR1 as SGHRS and CDR2 as YFSETQ. This CDR3 is CASSLYGGDTEAFF. The CDR3 DNA sequence: TGCGCCAGCAGCCTTTACGGGGGGGACACTGAAGCTTTCTTT.

The V call is TRBV12-3 or TRBV12-4, the J call TRBJ2-5; 11 bases are a match to TRBD2. This CDR3 has 20 amino acids. V trimming: 2 bases; J trimming: 5 bases; junction bases outside the gene matches: 19. The CDR3 protein is CASSLLLAGGPYRQRETQYF. The CDR3 DNA follows: TGTGCCAGCAGTTTATTGTTAGCGGGAGGGCCTTACCGTCAGCGGGAGACCCAGTACTTC.

This clonotype was observed a few times. The V and J genes are TRBV5-1 and TRBJ2-7; D possibly corresponds to TRBD1 (6 bases). CDR1 is SGHRS and CDR2 is YFSETQ in the germline V gene. Trimming removed 4 bases at V and 1 base at J, with 27 bases between. CDR3 size: 19 residues. The CDR3 protein is CASSRRPTGSALDSYEQYF. DNA of the CDR3: TGCGCCAGCAGCCGAAGACCAACAGGGTCGGCCTTAGATTCCTACGAGCAGTACTTC.

The chain is built from TRBV5-1 and TRBJ1-1, with unresolved D. The CDR3 is made up of 15 amino acids. Germline V gives CDR1 SGHRS, CDR2 YFSETQ. With 3 bases removed from V and 3 bases from J, the gap between germline ends came to 15 bases. CDR3 in DNA: TGCGCCAGCAGCTCGGACGGCAAATTCTACACTGAAGCTTTCTTT. As protein: CASSSDGKFYTEAFF.

This sequence joins TRBV29-1 and TRBJ2-4, with D hard to call. This CDR3 region has 12 residues. CDR1 and CDR2 (germline): SQVTM, ANQGSEA. Trimming removed 7 bases from V and 8 bases from J, with 15 bases in between. The CDR3 loop is CSATTIWHIQYF. DNA for the CDR3: TGCAGCGCCACCACGATTTGGCACATTCAGTACTTC.

DNA for the CDR3: TGTGCCAGCAGCCTTGGCCAGGGAGTTCGTCTGTTCTTC. Translated, it gives CASSLGQGVRLFF. The chain links TRBV7-9 to TRBJ2-1; D may be TRBD1 or TRBD2 (5 bases each). The germline V gene encodes CDR1 SEHNR and CDR2 FQNEAQ (reference sequence). The CDR3 spans 13 residues. V lost 5 bases, J lost 15 bases, and 20 bases lay in between.

CDR3 coding DNA: TGCAGTGCTAGAGTCGACAGGGGGCCCGAGCAGTACTTC. Translating gives CSARVDRGPEQYF. The chain uses TRBV20-1 and TRBJ2-7; 10 nucleotides line up with TRBD1. The germline gives CDR1 DFQATT, CDR2 SNEGSKA (reference sequence). CDR3 length: 13 amino acids. The J segment lost 6 bases and the V segment lost 1 base, leaving 3 bases of the junction unmatched.

The chain has TRBV28 and TRBJ2-1; TRBD1 aligns across 7 bases. This CDR3 is built from 16 residues. Germline assignment: CDR1 MDHEN and CDR2 SYDVKM. With 4 bases clipped from V and 5 bases from J, the junction kept 11 bases outside the gene matches. CDR3 region: CASSSMTGMVDNEQFF. CDR3 DNA: TGTGCCAGCAGTTCTATGACAGGGATGGTGGACAATGAGCAGTTCTTC.

This chain links TRBV12-3 or TRBV12-4 with TRBJ2-5, with 7 bases that match TRBD1. With 0 bases clipped from V and 5 bases from J, the junction kept 6 bases outside the gene matches. The CDR3 is 15 residues long. CDR3 DNA sequence: TGTGCCAGCAGTTTAGCGACGGCCAGGGGGGAGACCCAGTACTTC. Its translation: CASSLATARGETQYF.

The chain employs TRBV3-1 and TRBJ2-7, with 15 bases matching TRBD2. Looked up from germline, CDR1 is LGHDT and CDR2 is YNNKEL (reference sequence). CDR3 length: 15 amino acids. With 6 bases clipped from V and 5 bases from J, the junction kept 5 bases outside the gene matches. The CDR3 region is CASRLGLAGGDEQYF. The CDR3 region has the DNA TGTGCCAGCAGGCTGGGACTAGCGGGAGGAGACGAGCAGTACTTC.

J is TRBJ2-1 and V is TRBV7-2, with 10 positions matching TRBD2. Germline lookup yields CDR1 SGHTA and CDR2 FQGNSA. This CDR3 is built from 17 residues. The J segment lost 6 bases and the V segment lost 1 base, leaving 9 bases of the junction unmatched. In DNA, the CDR3 is TGTGCCAGCAGCTTAGAGCTGCTAGCGGGAGTTGGCAATGAGCAGTTCTTC. Translated, it gives CASSLELLAGVGNEQFF.

The chain recombines TRBV12-3 or TRBV12-4 with TRBJ2-1; D not certain. The CDR3 has 15 amino acids. Trimming left V 6 bases short and J 4 bases short, with 16 bases between. CDR3 bases: TGTGCCAGCAGCCAAGGGAAGCCGGCTTACAATGAGCAGTTCTTC. This gives the protein CASSQGKPAYNEQFF.

The chain employs TRBV25-1 and TRBJ2-3, with D possibly matching TRBD1 (5 bases). The V gene lost 3 bases and the J gene lost 3 bases, with 16 bases spanning the gap. Looked up from germline, CDR1 is MGHDK and CDR2 is SYGVNS. CDR3 length: 16 residues. CDR3 sequence (DNA): TGTGCCAGCAGTGAGGGGCGGCGCGGAGAGACAGATACGCAGTATTTT. Residues: CASSEGRRGETDTQYF.

V gene TRBV11-2 combines with J gene TRBJ1-2, with D uncertain. Germline CDR1 and CDR2: SGHAT and FQNNGV. The CDR3 contains 14 residues. Trimming removed 0 bases at V and 2 bases at J, with 7 bases between. CDR3 sequence: CASSLDWQNYGYTF. CDR3 DNA sequence: TGTGCCAGCAGCTTAGATTGGCAGAACTATGGCTACACCTTC.

There are a few counts of this clonotype. The J gene is TRBJ2-3, the V gene TRBV5-1; 10 nucleotides align to TRBD2. The CDR3 consists of 15 residues. V was clipped by 1 base and J by 3 bases; unmatched bases: 2. From germline, CDR1 is SGHRS and CDR2 YFSETQ. The DNA for the CDR3 is TGCGCCAGCAGCTTGAGCGGGAGGGGTACAGATACGCAGTATTTT. Its translation is CASSLSGRGTDTQYF.

The DNA of the CDR3 is TGCAGTGCGCTAGCGGGGAGTAACACCGGGGAGCTGTTTTTT. Its protein is CSALAGSNTGELFF. V and J are TRBV20-1 and TRBJ2-2, with 9 bases matching TRBD2. The CDR3 is made up of 14 amino acids. Germline V gene sequence: CDR1 DFQATT, CDR2 SNEGSKA (reference sequence). Trimming cost V 6 bases and J 2 bases; bases outside gene matches: 4.

The chain is built from TRBV29-1 and TRBJ2-1; no clear D gene. Per the germline V gene, CDR1 is SQVTM and CDR2 is ANQGSEA. Trimming removed 8 bases at V and 1 base at J, with 15 bases between. The CDR3 length is 14 residues. CDR3 nucleotides: TGCAGCACCCGAGGCAGGCTTTCCTACAATGAGCAGTTCTTC. Protein: CSTRGRLSYNEQFF.

The rearrangement uses TRBV7-2 and TRBJ2-6, with D perhaps TRBD2 (6 bases). V was trimmed by 0 bases and J by 2 bases, leaving 8 bases between them. CDR1 is SGHTA and CDR2 is FQGNSA in the germline V gene. The CDR3 spans 16 residues. The DNA for the CDR3 is TGTGCCAGCAGCTTAGCGGGGGGAGCTGGGGCCAACGTCCTGACTTTC. Encoded protein: CASSLAGGAGANVLTF. Drawing the rest from reference TRBV7-2 and TRBJ2-6, the complete variable domain is GAGVSQSPSNKVTEKGKDVELRCDPISGHTALYWYRQSLGQGLEFLIYFQGNSAPDKSGLPSDRFSAERTGGSVSTLTIQRTQQEDSAVYLCASSLAGGAGANVLTFGAGSRLTVL.

V usage is TRBV29-1 and J usage is TRBJ2-7; TRBD1 aligns across 10 bases. The germline gives CDR1 SQVTM, CDR2 ANQGSEA. After removal of 3 bases from V and 4 bases from J, the junction contained 6 bases not matched to a gene. The CDR3 extends over 14 amino acids. The CDR3 is CSVESPDRGYEQYF. In DNA, the CDR3 is TGCAGCGTTGAGAGCCCGGACAGGGGGTACGAGCAGTACTTC.

This chain connects TRBV7-2 to TRBJ1-2, with TRBD1 matching over 9 bases. The CDR3 is 15 amino acids. Germline V gene data show CDR1 as SGHTA and CDR2 as FQGNSA. J lost 7 bases, V lost 1 base, and 7 bases had no gene match. The CDR3 DNA sequence: TGTGCCAGCAGCTTAGTCGGACAGGGGATAGGTGGCTACACCTTC. Its protein is CASSLVGQGIGGYTF.